This T cell receptor beta chain was identified in a study of early T cells in non-severe SARS-CoV-2 infection. TCRdb fed the 5' RACE reads into MiXCR, producing one record per CDR3 protein. The table shows some 70,000 distinct CDR3 sequences, with around 4.9% occurring only once. The sample holds many counts of this clonotype. V gave up 6 bases and J gave up 5 bases; unmatched junction bases: 6. The CDR3 is 14 residues long. Per the germline V gene, CDR1 is MNHNS and CDR2 is SASEGT. This TCR came from an adult who was a healthcare worker with PCR-confirmed SARS-CoV-2 infection or an uninfected control (not recorded which). Source material: whole blood. The rearrangement joins TRBV6-1 to TRBJ1-2; 10 nucleotides agree with TRBD1. CDR3 residues: CASSPGQGWYGYTF. The CDR3, as DNA: TGTGCCAGCAGCCCGGGACAGGGGTGGTATGGCTACACCTTC.